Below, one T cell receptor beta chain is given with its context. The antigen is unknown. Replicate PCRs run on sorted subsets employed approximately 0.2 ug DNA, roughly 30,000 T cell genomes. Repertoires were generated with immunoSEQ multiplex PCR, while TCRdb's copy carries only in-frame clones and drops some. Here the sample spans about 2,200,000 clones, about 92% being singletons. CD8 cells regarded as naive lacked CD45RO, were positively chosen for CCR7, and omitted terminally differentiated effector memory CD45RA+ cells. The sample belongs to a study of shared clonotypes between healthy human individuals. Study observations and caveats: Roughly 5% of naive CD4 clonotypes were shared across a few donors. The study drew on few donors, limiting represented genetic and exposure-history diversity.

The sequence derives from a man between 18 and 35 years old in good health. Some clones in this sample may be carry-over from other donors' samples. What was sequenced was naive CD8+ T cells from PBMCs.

The DNA for the CDR3 is TGCGCCAGCAGCCTCCCCAGGACAGGGAACACCGGGGAGCTGTTTTTT. It translates to CASSLPRTGNTGELFF. The V call is TRBV4-1, the J call TRBJ2-2, with 7 nucleotides matching TRBD1. The CDR3 spans 16 residues. Losses at the gene ends were 4 bases for V and 1 base for J; bases not matched to a gene: 6. Germline-derived CDR1 and CDR2 are MGHRA and YSYEKL.